A single sample is the source of the 31 T cell receptor beta chains below, sequenced in a study of blood T cells in healthy people across ages. Then a second PCR, running about 7 to 11 cycles, was carried out with a sample-barcoded 5' primer and a J-beta primer mix. TCRdb used MiXCR to reprocess the 5' RACE reads, holding one entry per CDR3 protein. The table lists about 1 million distinct CDR3 sequences, 35% to 55% of them singletons. Sequenced input: blood. Receptor source: a woman aged 55-70 years in good health.

This chain uses TRBV27 with TRBJ2-7, with 7 bases lining up with TRBD2. Losses at the gene ends were 7 bases for V and 3 bases for J; bases not matched to a gene: 12. CDR1 is MNHEY, CDR2 SMNVEV, per germline (reference sequence). The CDR3 runs to 15 residues. CDR3 in DNA: TGTGCCAGCACCTTCCAGCGGGGCGGTCGCTACGAGCAGTACTTC. Translated: CASTFQRGGRYEQYF.

This chain links TRBV2 with TRBJ2-5; D unresolved. V shed 5 bases and J shed 1 base, with 14 bases lying between them. This CDR3 spans 15 amino acids. Germline CDR1 is SNHLY and CDR2 is FYNNEI. The CDR3 DNA reads as TGTGCCAGCAGTACCGGACGTCTACCCCAAGAGACCCAGTACTTC. Protein sequence: CASSTGRLPQETQYF.

This clonotype occurred once. This chain joins TRBV15 and TRBJ2-1; D might be TRBD2 (5 bases). The V gene's germline CDR1 is LNHNV and CDR2 YYDKDF (reference sequence). The V end was cut by 5 bases, the J end by 4 bases, with 9 bases between. This CDR3 is built from 13 residues. CDR3 DNA sequence: TGTGCCACCAGCCGGGGAAAATACAATGAGCAGTTCTTC. This encodes CATSRGKYNEQFF.

This clonotype was seen a handful of times. The rearrangement links TRBV7-2 to TRBJ1-2; TRBD1 matches at 11 bases. The V and J ends lost 1 base and 5 bases, in that order; junction bases with no gene match: 9. The germline CDR1 and CDR2 sequences are SGHTA and FQGNSA. The CDR3 sequence is 17 residues long. CDR3 amino acids: CASSLGWGGTGGYGYTF. DNA for the CDR3: TGTGCCAGCAGCTTAGGATGGGGTGGGACAGGGGGTTATGGCTACACCTTC.

The chain is built from TRBV11-2 and TRBJ2-4; 11 nucleotides line up with TRBD2. Germline V gene lookup returns CDR1 SGHAT and CDR2 FQNNGV. The CDR3 is 18 amino acids. The ends lost 5 bases at V and 0 bases at J; junction bases unmatched: 9. CDR3 region: CASSRGLAEELAKNIQYF. Written as DNA, the CDR3 is TGTGCCAGCAGCAGGGGACTAGCGGAAGAACTAGCCAAAAACATTCAGTACTTC.

The table lists this clonotype with a few counts. The chain uses TRBV28 and TRBJ1-2, with D perhaps TRBD1 (6 bases). The length of the CDR3 is 13 residues. V lost 6 bases and J 6 bases, leaving 14 bases between the germline ends. Per germline, CDR1 MDHEN and CDR2 SYDVKM. This chain's CDR3 is CASRPPQGHGYTF. The CDR3 region has the DNA TGTGCCAGCAGACCTCCACAGGGACATGGCTACACCTTC.

V gene TRBV10-3 combines with J gene TRBJ1-4; D is ambiguous. This CDR3 spans 15 amino acids. Trimming removed 0 bases at V and 5 bases at J, with 10 bases between. Per germline, CDR1 ENHRY and CDR2 SYGVKD. This CDR3 is CAISESGGKNEKLFF. DNA for the CDR3: TGTGCCATCAGTGAGTCAGGAGGGAAGAATGAAAAACTGTTTTTT.

The chain links TRBV20-1 to TRBJ2-7; 7 bases align to TRBD2. With V trimmed by 6 bases and J by 1 base, 6 bases remained unmatched. Germline V gene sequence: CDR1 DFQATT, CDR2 SNEGSKA (reference sequence). The CDR3 loop spans 13 amino acids. The CDR3 reads CSASRDYSYEQYF. As DNA, the CDR3 is TGCAGTGCCAGCCGGGACTATTCCTACGAGCAGTACTTC.

The rearrangement links TRBV2 to TRBJ1-1, with a tentative D call TRBD1 (6 bases). V was pared by 7 bases and J by 0 bases, with 12 bases between. In germline, CDR1 is SNHLY, CDR2 FYNNEI. The CDR3 spans 14 residues. The CDR3: CASTPDSLNTEAFF. CDR3 DNA: TGTGCCAGCACCCCGGACAGCCTGAACACTGAAGCTTTCTTT.

The V and J genes are TRBV5-1 and TRBJ2-1; 7 bases fit TRBD1. Germline lookup yields CDR1 SGHRS and CDR2 YFSETQ. V gave up 4 bases and J gave up 4 bases; unmatched junction bases: 8. The CDR3 spans 15 residues. CDR3 residues: CASSVTGTEYNEQFF. The CDR3 DNA sequence: TGCGCCAGCAGCGTTACCGGGACAGAGTACAATGAGCAGTTCTTC.

This clonotype was observed a handful of times. The J gene is TRBJ1-2, the V gene TRBV7-2; 9 bases line up with TRBD1. The CDR3 is 15 residues long. Losses at the gene ends were 5 bases for V and 0 bases for J; bases not matched to a gene: 4. The germline V gene has CDR1 SGHTA and CDR2 FQGNSA. The CDR3 loop reads CASSQDRGTNYGYTF. The CDR3 DNA reads TGTGCCAGCAGCCAAGACAGGGGGACTAACTATGGCTACACCTTC.

The chain uses TRBV6-1 and TRBJ1-6; a weak D match, TRBD1 (6 bases). Deletions cut 10 bases from V and 7 bases from J, with 17 bases between. Germline V gene data show CDR1 as MNHNS and CDR2 as SASEGT. The CDR3 length is 14 residues. The CDR3 DNA sequence: TGTGCCACCATCTCCGGGACAAGGAATTCACCCCTCCACTTT. Its translation is CATISGTRNSPLHF.

J is TRBJ2-5 and V is TRBV20-1; TRBD2 matches at 11 bases. CDR3 length: 15 residues. V shed 1 base, J shed 11 bases, and the junction held 12 bases outside the gene matches. CDR1 is DFQATT and CDR2 is SNEGSKA in the germline V gene (reference sequence). The CDR3 DNA reads as TGCAGTGCTAGAGCGTTAGCGGGAGGGCCGGGTGAGCAGTACTTC. Its translation is CSARALAGGPGEQYF.

The CDR3 nucleotides are TGCAGTGCGCCGCGGGGCAGGGACTATGGCTACACCTTC. It codes for CSAPRGRDYGYTF. The chain is built from TRBV20-1 and TRBJ1-2; maybe TRBD1 (5 bases). The CDR3 consists of 13 residues. CDR1 and CDR2 (germline): DFQATT, SNEGSKA (reference sequence). Trimming took 6 bases from V and 3 from J, leaving 14 bases between them.

There are a few counts of this clonotype. The V call is TRBV20-1, the J call TRBJ1-2; TRBD1 matches at 8 bases. CDR1 is DFQATT, CDR2 SNEGSKA, per germline (reference sequence). This CDR3 is 15 amino acids long. The V gene end was trimmed by 4 bases and the J gene end by 7 bases; junction bases not matched to a gene: 14. CDR3 region: CSAKDAGTGGRGYTF. CDR3 sequence (DNA): TGCAGTGCTAAAGACGCCGGGACAGGAGGCCGTGGCTACACCTTC.

This chain uses TRBV5-1 with TRBJ2-1; 9 nucleotides agree with TRBD2. This CDR3 is built from 14 residues. Losses at the gene ends were 4 bases for V and 7 bases for J; bases not matched to a gene: 6. Germline assignment: CDR1 SGHRS and CDR2 YFSETQ. The CDR3 is CASSVAGEWNEQFF. The CDR3 DNA reads as TGCGCCAGCAGCGTAGCGGGAGAGTGGAATGAGCAGTTCTTC.

The rearrangement joins TRBV7-9 to TRBJ2-5; D is ambiguous. V was trimmed by 3 bases and J by 3 bases, leaving 17 bases between them. The CDR3 loop spans 16 amino acids. The germline V gene has CDR1 SEHNR and CDR2 FQNEAQ (reference sequence). The CDR3 DNA follows: TGTGCCAGCAGCTTGATAAAGGCAGGACCCAAAGAGACCCAGTACTTC. As protein: CASSLIKAGPKETQYF.

This clonotype was seen more than once but under ten times. This sequence joins TRBV20-1 and TRBJ2-7; D unclear. Between the trimmed V and J ends, which lost 5 bases and 0 bases, there was a span of 17 bases. From germline, CDR1 is DFQATT and CDR2 SNEGSKA (reference sequence). CDR3 length equals 15 residues. The CDR3 here is CSAALGLQSSYEQYF. The CDR3 nucleotides read TGCAGTGCTGCGCTCGGGCTTCAGAGCTCCTACGAGCAGTACTTC.

This clonotype was picked up a small number of times. The chain has TRBV9 and TRBJ2-1; D is possibly TRBD1 (5 bases). The germline CDR1 and CDR2 sequences are SGDLS and YYNGEE. The CDR3 loop spans 14 amino acids. The V and J ends lost 0 bases and 6 bases respectively, with 10 bases between them. The chain's CDR3 is CASSVDPRGNEQFF. CDR3 nucleotide sequence: TGTGCCAGCAGCGTAGATCCTAGGGGCAATGAGCAGTTCTTC.

This clonotype was found once. V gene TRBV30 combines with J gene TRBJ1-1; D remains ambiguous. The CDR3 consists of 12 residues. The germline V and J ends were trimmed by 3 bases and 10 bases, with 15 bases remaining between them. Germline CDR1 GTSNPN, CDR2 SVGIG (reference sequence). The CDR3 here is CAWRSDGVAAFF. CDR3 coding DNA: TGTGCCTGGAGGTCTGATGGGGTGGCAGCTTTCTTT.

The chain links TRBV28 to TRBJ2-1, with 7 positions matching TRBD2. The CDR3 is 15 amino acids. CDR1 and CDR2 (germline): MDHEN, SYDVKM. V lost 6 bases and J lost 3; bases outside the gene matches: 8. CDR3 bases: TGTGCCAGCAGCCGGGGTGGACTAGTCTACAATGAGCAGTTCTTC. Its protein is CASSRGGLVYNEQFF.

The V call is TRBV28, the J call TRBJ1-6; D is ambiguous. The CDR3 length is 15 residues. Deletions cut 6 bases from V and 7 bases from J, with 16 bases between. The germline V gene encodes CDR1 MDHEN and CDR2 SYDVKM. CDR3 nucleotide sequence: TGTGCCAGCAGCCTTTCGGGGTCGGGGAATTCACCCCTCCACTTT. Translation: CASSLSGSGNSPLHF.

The chain carries TRBV4-1 and TRBJ1-4; D may be TRBD1 (5 bases). The CDR3 sequence is 18 residues long. V was clipped by 3 bases and J by 0 bases, with 17 bases between them. The germline V gene has CDR1 MGHRA and CDR2 YSYEKL. For the CDR3, the DNA is TGCGCCAGCAGCCACCCCGGGACGGAGCCTTCAACTAATGAAAAACTGTTTTTT. Translated, it gives CASSHPGTEPSTNEKLFF.

The chain uses TRBV5-1 and TRBJ2-1; TRBD1 aligns across 7 bases. The junction had 5 bases not matched to a gene; V was cut back by 7 bases and J by 4 bases. The germline gives CDR1 SGHRS, CDR2 YFSETQ. The CDR3 covers 13 residues. CDR3 sequence: CASEGQSYNEQFF. The CDR3 nucleotides are TGCGCCAGCGAGGGACAGAGTTACAATGAGCAGTTCTTC.

V and J are TRBV9 and TRBJ2-3, with D maybe TRBD2 (6 bases). V was pared by 0 bases and J by 6 bases, with 14 bases between. Germline V gives CDR1 SGDLS, CDR2 YYNGEE. This CDR3 is 15 amino acids long. CDR3 amino acids: CASSVASRTTDTQYF. CDR3 coding DNA: TGTGCCAGCAGCGTAGCATCCCGGACTACCGATACGCAGTATTTT.

This clonotype has a handful of counts. V gene TRBV29-1 combines with J gene TRBJ1-4; no definite D call. The germline V gene has CDR1 SQVTM and CDR2 ANQGSEA. The germline V and J ends were trimmed by 7 bases and 5 bases, with 11 bases remaining between them. The CDR3 covers 12 residues. CDR3 amino acids: CSAALGNEKLFF. The DNA of the CDR3 is TGCAGCGCAGCGTTAGGAAATGAAAAACTGTTTTTT.

The rearrangement links TRBV19 to TRBJ2-5; D may be TRBD2 (6 bases). Germline lookup yields CDR1 LNHDA and CDR2 SQIVND (reference sequence). V lost 4 bases and J lost 5, with 17 bases in between. This CDR3 is 15 amino acids long. This CDR3 reads CASSREVGELETQYF. DNA of the CDR3: TGTGCCAGTAGTAGGGAGGTAGGGGAGTTGGAGACCCAGTACTTC.

The rearrangement uses TRBV11-3 and TRBJ2-2; TRBD2 matches 7 bases. CDR3 length: 18 residues. CDR1 and CDR2 from the germline V gene are SGHNT and YENEEA. J gave up 3 bases and V 3 bases, and 13 bases lay outside the gene matches. DNA of the CDR3: TGTGCCAGCAGCTTCGGTCTGGGGAGCGGGAAATACACCGGGGAGCTGTTTTTT. Amino acid sequence: CASSFGLGSGKYTGELFF. Filled out from reference TRBV11-3 and TRBJ2-2, the complete variable domain reads EAGVVQSPRYKIIEKKQPVAFWCNPISGHNTLYWYLQNLGQGPELLIRYENEEAVDDSQLPKDRFSAERLKGVDSTLKIQPAELGDSAVYLCASSFGLGSGKYTGELFFGEGSRLTVL.

The chain is built from TRBV27 and TRBJ1-2, with D tentatively TRBD1 (6 bases). Germline lookup yields CDR1 MNHEY and CDR2 SMNVEV (reference sequence). This CDR3 is built from 15 residues. The ends were cut back, 6 bases at V and 4 bases at J, with 18 bases in the middle. The CDR3 DNA reads TGTGCCAGCAGCCCCAGGGGCTGGGGGGTCTATGGCTACACCTTC. It is translated as CASSPRGWGVYGYTF.

The chain couples TRBV3-1 to TRBJ2-3, with 9 nucleotides matching TRBD2. The trim removed 2 bases at V and 2 bases at J, leaving 20 bases unmatched. Per the germline V gene, CDR1 is LGHDT and CDR2 is YNNKEL (reference sequence). The CDR3 runs to 21 residues. Written as DNA, the CDR3 is TGTGCCAGCAGCCAAAACCCCAGAGGGTTTAATAGCGGGGGTCCCACAGATACGCAGTATTTT. Residues: CASSQNPRGFNSGGPTDTQYF.

The chain combines TRBV20-1 with TRBJ2-1; TRBD2 might be the D (6 bases). Germline lookup yields CDR1 DFQATT and CDR2 SNEGSKA (reference sequence). This CDR3 contains 15 residues. Trimming took off 6 bases at V and 0 bases at J, with 15 bases between the two ends. CDR3 coding DNA: TGCAGTGCCCTAAGGACTATGAGCTCCTACAATGAGCAGTTCTTC. Protein sequence: CSALRTMSSYNEQFF.